This T cell receptor beta chain was identified in a study of sequential checkpoint blockade in melanoma (dated by TCRdb to 2018 to 2020). About the full investigation: Using 1:1 randomization, the trial assigned patients either to first-line nivolumab followed by ipilimumab (arm A) or to ipilimumab followed by nivolumab (arm B). Maintenance nivolumab came after both trial sequences. The paper's findings and limits, for the study overall: Validation of the response-prediction model combining TCR metrics and mutation burden is needed in larger, independent patient cohorts.

Read against the paper, the sample's treatment or condition label means: randomized to nivolumab then ipilimumab (arm A) or the reverse (arm B). None of the patients in the trial had previously been given DNA-damaging chemotherapy. Live CD3+CD8+ cells negative for CD19 and CD56 were sorted from thawed PBMCs on a FACS Aria II flow cytometer. Samples came from patients with melanoma in CheckMate 064, a randomized, open-label phase II trial of sequential checkpoint blockade. Peripheral blood mononuclear cells were collected by leukapheresis, purified with Ficoll-Paque, and frozen in human serum with roughly 10% DMSO. Purity of sorted blood CD3+CD8+ cells was verified at >98% immediately after sorting, followed by DNA extraction. TCRbeta CDR3 regions were immunosequenced from genomic DNA with the immunoSEQ Assay. Prior to high-throughput sequencing, genomic DNA was amplified by bias-controlled multiplex PCR. The paper's data handling went like this. To quantify the absolute abundance of each unique TCRbeta CDR3 region, the sequences were collapsed and filtered. Clonality, defined as 1 minus Pielou's evenness, was calculated using only productive rearrangements. A previously published method was used to identify clones whose frequencies were significantly greater in on-treatment samples than in baseline samples. In its TCRdb copy, this immuneACCESS table keeps in-frame sequences only and misses some clones. Where compared with another copy, unresolved V genes explain less than half of these, and the others have no known cause. The DNA was the basis for D and trimming; V, J and clone size are from that table. This sample is represented by about 21,000 clones; 80% to 90% of them were singletons. The top ten hold around a tenth of the sample.

Comment on this clone: The clone's antigen remains unknown. No quality values exist for individual bases; no much larger clone is one base distant.

The sample in question was CD8+ T cells sorted from blood (inferred from file names), obtained from a patient given nivolumab and ipilimumab in sequence. The TCR sequence derives from a human donor with melanoma.

The CDR3 protein: CASSPGRMFEQYF. Read as DNA, the sequence is TGTGCCAGCAGTCCGGGGAGAATGTTCGAGCAGTACTTC. The sequence is built from TRBV6-5 and TRBJ2-7; TRBD2 is a possible D gene, resting on 5 matching bases. The CDR3 measures 13 amino acids from cysteine to phenylalanine. The sequence is cut down to CDR3 DNA, 39 bases in frame from base 1. According to the germline V gene, CDR1 reads MNHEY and CDR2 reads SVGAGI. V and J lose 5 bases and 6 bases, and a span of 14 bases separates them.